This TCR beta chain was recovered during a study of identical twins. This CDR3 contains 13 residues. V lost 2 bases to trimming and J lost 8 bases, with 10 bases between them. The germline gives CDR1 DFQATT, CDR2 SNEGSKA (reference sequence). The authors used template switching to add a universal primer site and gave cDNA unique molecular identifiers. TCRdb ran MiXCR on the 5' RACE reads and lists one entry per CDR3 protein. The top ten hold roughly 0.3% of the sample, which has roughly 1.6 million distinct CDR3 sequences, roughly 35% seen once. V is TRBV20-1 and J is TRBJ1-6; D remains ambiguous. The origin of this receptor is a newborn girl in good health. Sequencing used cord blood. This CDR3 is CSARPGVYSPLHF. The CDR3, as DNA: TGCAGTGCTAGACCCGGGGTCTATTCACCCCTCCACTTT.